Reported below is one T cell receptor (beta chain). The data stem from a study of blood T cell repertoires in COVID-19. Study summary: The origin of the acute and convalescent COVID-19 samples was the United States, Italy and Spain. PBMCs, B-cell-depleted T cells, or T cells provided the cDNA or gDNA that made up the material.

The length of the CDR3 is 12 residues. V lost 5 bases and J 14 bases, leaving 15 bases between the germline ends. Germline lookup yields CDR1 MNHEY and CDR2 SVGAGI. As processed by the authors: Estimated nucleated cell counts came from reference gene primer amplification. The method was immunoSEQ multiplex PCR; TCRdb's version includes in-frame clones alone and lacks a portion of them. V and J calls plus clone size are reproduced from that table; the DNA served to infer D and trimming. The sample yields some 190,000 clones, about 88% seen once. V gene TRBV6-5 combines with J gene TRBJ1-4; D unresolved. The source is a man aged 18 to 30 with active or convalescent COVID-19. The sample consisted of peripheral blood. The CDR3 coding sequence is TGTGCCAGCAGTAACCCTCGAGGATACCTGTTTTTT. Protein product: CASSNPRGYLFF.